These 22 T cell receptor beta chains originate from one sample sequenced in a study of T cells in women clearing cervical HPV infection. Data came from immunoSEQ multiplex PCR; TCRdb stores just in-frame clones and leaves some out. This sample contains about 14,000 clones. The sequencing input was blood buffy coat. These receptors all come from a woman aged 18-70 years with a cervical HPV16 infection that either progressed to CIN3+ or cleared (not recorded which).

In the case of this clone: The sequenced fragment ends 3 residues before the CDR3 boundary, so the rest is inferred from the germline J gene. The V call is TRBV5-1, the J call TRBJ2-5; maybe TRBD2 (7 bases). Germline values: CDR1 SGHRS, CDR2 YFSETQ. The CDR3 length is 17 residues. V gave up 2 bases and J gave up 1 base, with 18 bases separating them. CDR3 bases read: TGCGCCAGCAGCTTTGGTGTGGCGGGGGCCTTCCAAGAGACC. Its translation: CASSFGVAGAFQET. In full, the CDR3 is CASSFGVAGAFQETQYF.

On this clone: The read terminates 3 residues before the CDR3 end, so the remaining end is supplied by the germline J gene. This chain links TRBV12-3 or TRBV12-4 with TRBJ2-5; a possible D gene is TRBD1 (5 bases). There are 14 residues in the CDR3. V was clipped by 7 bases and J by 2 bases, with 14 bases between them. The CDR3 sequence is CASKKGPGQETQYF. Incomplete CDR3 DNA: TGTGCCAGCAAAAAAGGGCCAGGGCAAGAGACC.

Comment on this clone: Read sequence stops 3 residues before the CDR3 end, and the germline J gene provides the missing end. V and J are TRBV4-2 and TRBJ2-1; the D is unclear. The CDR3 has 12 amino acids. Deletions cut 1 base from V and 6 bases from J, with 4 bases between. Per germline, CDR1 LGHNA and CDR2 YNFKEQ. The CDR3 reads CASSQASNEQFF. CDR3 bases read: TGTGCCAGCAGCCAAGCTAGCAATGAG.

As regards this clone: The read terminates 3 residues ahead of where the CDR3 ends, so the germline J gene completes it. The chain recombines TRBV7-8 with TRBJ2-5; TRBD1 aligns across 12 bases. With V trimmed by 0 bases and J by 4 bases, 6 bases remained unmatched. The CDR3 spans 17 residues. Germline values: CDR1 SGHVS, CDR2 FQNEAQ. CDR3 residues: CASSLATGQGALETQYF. The DNA read from the CDR3 is TGTGCCAGCAGCTTAGCTACGGGACAGGGGGCTCTAGAGACC.

Points on this clone: The sequence runs out 3 residues before the end of the CDR3; the remainder is reconstructed from the germline J gene. The rearrangement links TRBV20-1 to TRBJ2-7; 13 nucleotides align to TRBD2. Germline trimming cut 6 bases from V and 3 bases from J; bases unmatched to any gene: 5. Per the germline V gene, CDR1 is DFQATT and CDR2 is SNEGSKA (reference sequence). This CDR3 is built from 14 residues. CDR3 amino acids: CSAAGTSGIYEQYF. CDR3 DNA (partial): TGCAGTGCGGCCGGGACTAGCGGGATCTACGAG.

Concerning this clone: The missing CDR3 end, 3 residues past where the read stops, is filled in from the germline J gene. The chain recombines TRBV5-1 with TRBJ1-3; a possible D gene is TRBD1 (6 bases). This CDR3 has 14 amino acids. V was pared by 1 base and J by 1 base, with 6 bases between. Per germline, CDR1 SGHRS and CDR2 YFSETQ. CDR3 sequence reads: CASSLTGSGNTIYF. The CDR3 DNA, read in part, is TGCGCCAGCAGCTTGACAGGGTCTGGAAACACC.

For this clone: The read finishes 3 residues shy of the CDR3 end, and the germline J gene is used to complete it. Other DNA sequences in the sample encode the same CDR3. The chain employs TRBV20-1 and TRBJ2-3; 8 positions match TRBD1. Per germline, CDR1 DFQATT and CDR2 SNEGSKA (reference sequence). The CDR3 extends over 14 amino acids. Trimming cost V 1 base and J 5 bases; bases outside gene matches: 5. The CDR3 sequence: CSARVGQGGDTQYF. Incomplete CDR3 DNA: TGCAGTGCTAGAGTCGGACAGGGAGGAGATACG.

A word on this clone: From the germline J gene comes the end of the CDR3, since the read stops 3 residues before it. J is TRBJ2-2 and V is TRBV2; TRBD1 might be the D (7 bases). This CDR3 has 13 amino acids. Germline loops: CDR1 SNHLY, CDR2 FYNNEI. CDR3 amino acids: CASTRDREEKLFF. The covered CDR3 bases are TGTGCCAGCACACGAGACAGGGAGGAAAAG.

Concerning this clone itself: The observed sequence ends 3 residues before the CDR3 terminus, with the missing tail filled in from the germline J gene. The chain is built from TRBV20-1 and TRBJ2-7, with 7 nucleotides matching TRBD2. Germline trimming cut 6 bases from V and 1 base from J; bases unmatched to any gene: 6. This CDR3 comprises 13 residues. Germline loops: CDR1 DFQATT, CDR2 SNEGSKA (reference sequence). The DNA read from the CDR3 is TGCAGTGCAGCAGGGACTAAATCCTACGAG. The encoded protein is CSAAGTKSYE. The full CDR3 reads CSAAGTKSYEQYF.

Of note for this clone: The read gets to within 3 residues of the CDR3 end, and the germline J gene fills in the rest. This sequence joins TRBV2 and TRBJ2-3; 10 bases agree with TRBD1. The CDR3 spans 15 residues. Germline CDR1 and CDR2: SNHLY and FYNNEI. The CDR3 spells CASRVRQGARETQYF. The sequenced CDR3 bases are TGTGCCAGCAGGGTGAGACAGGGGGCGCGGGAGACG.

As to this clone: The CDR3 end lies 3 residues beyond the end of the read and is filled in from the germline J gene. J is TRBJ2-2 and V is TRBV13, with D unclear. The CDR3 covers 14 residues. Germline V gene lookup returns CDR1 PRHDT and CDR2 FYEKMQ (reference sequence). CDR3 DNA (partial): TGTGCCAGCAGCTCGAGCTCCTATAATTCACCG. Its protein product is CASSSSSYNSP. The CDR3 in full is CASSSSSYNSPLFF. The entire variable domain, with the rest obtained from reference TRBV13 and TRBJ2-2, is as follows: AAGVIQSPRHLIKEKRETATLKCYPIPRHDTVYWYQQGPGQDPQFLISFYEKMQSDKGSIPDRFSAQQFSDYHSELNMSSLELGDSALYFCASSSSSYNSPLFFGEGSRLTVL.

As to this clone: The read ends 3 residues early relative to the CDR3; the germline J gene fills the gap. The chain links TRBV14 to TRBJ2-1; TRBD1 matches 10 bases. This CDR3 is 15 amino acids long. The germline V gene has CDR1 SGHDN and CDR2 FVKESK. The junction had 8 bases not matched to a gene; V was cut back by 6 bases and J by 6 bases. CDR3 DNA, as far as it was read: TGTGCCAGCAGTTTCAGCCGGGACAGGGGCAATGAG. Its protein product is CASSFSRDRGNE. The CDR3 as a whole reads CASSFSRDRGNEQFF.

With respect to this clone: The read comes to an end 3 residues before the CDR3 does, leaving the germline J gene to fill in the end. The chain joins TRBV7-2 to TRBJ2-2; possible D gene TRBD1, 6 bases. Germline-derived CDR1 and CDR2 are SGHTA and FQGNSA. There are 14 residues in the CDR3. CDR3 residues: CASSRGQGNEKLFF. Incomplete CDR3 DNA: TGTGCCAGCAGCCGGGGTCAGGGGAATGAAAAG. Drawing the rest from reference TRBV7-2 and TRBJ2-2, the complete variable domain is GAGVSQSPSNKVTEKGKDVELRCDPISGHTALYWYRQSLGQGLEFLIYFQGNSAPDKSGLPSDRFSAERTGGSVSTLTIQRTQQEDSAVYLCASSRGQGNEKLFFGEGSRLTVL.

With regard to this clone: The read stops 3 residues short of the end of the CDR3; the missing end is completed from the germline J gene. The genes are TRBV19 and TRBJ2-1; 10 positions agree with TRBD2. V was pared by 2 bases and J by 4 bases, with 11 bases of the junction left unmatched. The CDR3 length is 18 residues. The germline CDR1 and CDR2 sequences are LNHDA and SQIVND (reference sequence). Incomplete CDR3 DNA: TGTGCCAGTAGTATATGGGTGGGGCTAGCGGGAGAATACAATGAG. Translating it yields CASSIWVGLAGEYNE. The full CDR3 sequence reads CASSIWVGLAGEYNEQFF.

CDR3: CATRRGGGNSGNTIYF. The CDR3 bases that were read are TGTGCCACCAGAAGGGGAGGGGGTAACTCTGGAAACACC. This chain connects TRBV15 to TRBJ1-3, with a weak D call TRBD1 (6 bases). The read gets to within 3 residues of the CDR3 end, and the germline J gene fills in the rest. CDR1 and CDR2 from the germline V gene are LNHNV and YYDKDF (reference sequence). Trimming pared 6 bases from V and 0 bases from J, leaving 15 bases between. The CDR3 extends over 16 amino acids.

CDR3 DNA (partial): TGCAGCGTTGAGCGGGAGGTCTACAATGAG. Translated, it gives CSVEREVYNE. The complete CDR3 sequence is CSVEREVYNEQFF. The V call is TRBV29-1, the J call TRBJ2-1; 8 nucleotides line up with TRBD2. The CDR3 is cut off 3 residues early in the read; its end comes from the germline J gene. Germline V gene data show CDR1 as SQVTM and CDR2 as ANQGSEA. With V trimmed by 3 bases and J by 3 bases, 1 base remained unmatched. CDR3 length: 13 amino acids.

To note about this clone: The read halts 3 residues ahead of the CDR3 end, with the missing end drawn from the germline J gene. This chain links TRBV7-3 with TRBJ1-1; 7 nucleotides match TRBD1. Germline V gene data show CDR1 as SGHTA and CDR2 as FQGTGA. The CDR3 spans 15 residues. J was trimmed by 1 base and V by 2 bases; bases with no gene match: 4. This CDR3 is CASSLADRENTEAFF. The DNA read from the CDR3 is TGTGCCAGCAGCTTAGCCGACAGGGAGAACACTGAA.

As regards this clone: The read terminates 3 residues ahead of where the CDR3 ends, so the germline J gene completes it. V is TRBV7-9 and J is TRBJ1-4; the D gene is possibly TRBD1 (6 bases). Germline CDR1 is SEHNR and CDR2 is FQNEAQ (reference sequence). With 7 bases removed from V and 7 bases from J, the gap between germline ends came to 13 bases. The CDR3 is 13 residues long. The CDR3 sequence: CASTGGAGEKLFF. The CDR3 bases that were read are TGTGCCAGCACGGGGGGCGCGGGTGAAAAA.

A word on this clone: Coverage ceases 3 residues before the CDR3 finishes, and the germline J gene fills in the end. The rearrangement joins TRBV2 to TRBJ2-2; TRBD1 aligns across 8 bases. The junction had 13 bases not matched to a gene; V was cut back by 6 bases and J by 7 bases. The CDR3 contains 16 residues. CDR1 is SNHLY and CDR2 is FYNNEI in the germline V gene. The CDR3 DNA, read in part, is TGTGCCAGCAGCGACGGACAGGGAGCTGATAACGGGGAG. It is translated as CASSDGQGADNGE. The full CDR3 protein reads CASSDGQGADNGELFF.

Remarks on this clone: From the germline J gene comes the end of the CDR3, since the read stops 3 residues before it. V gene TRBV20-1 combines with J gene TRBJ2-5, with D possibly matching TRBD2 (6 bases). The germline V gene encodes CDR1 DFQATT and CDR2 SNEGSKA (reference sequence). The V end was cut by 0 bases, the J end by 5 bases, with 16 bases between. The CDR3 length is 15 residues. The DNA read from the CDR3 is TGCAGTGCTAGAGAGAAGCCTGGGGGGAGGGAGACC. Amino acid sequence: CSAREKPGGRET. In full, the CDR3 is CSAREKPGGRETQYF.

On this clone itself: With the read ending 3 residues before the CDR3 end, the germline J gene is used to fill in that end. The rearrangement links TRBV12-5 to TRBJ1-2, with a possible D match to TRBD1 (6 bases). CDR3 length: 14 amino acids. V was clipped by 1 base and J by 1 base, with 7 bases between them. Germline lookup yields CDR1 LGHNT and CDR2 FRNRAP. The CDR3 sequence is CASGLGRGNYGYTF. CDR3 bases read: TGTGCTAGTGGTTTGGGCAGGGGTAACTATGGC.

A word on this clone: The read terminates 3 residues before the CDR3 end, so the remaining end is supplied by the germline J gene. This sequence joins TRBV20-1 and TRBJ2-3, with 12 bases lining up with TRBD2. The CDR3 runs 15 residues. The ends lost 3 bases at V and 4 bases at J; junction bases unmatched: 5. CDR1 DFQATT and CDR2 SNEGSKA come from the germline V gene (reference sequence). This CDR3 is CSASSASGRADTQYF. The CDR3 bases that were read are TGCAGTGCTAGCTCGGCTAGCGGGAGGGCAGATACG.